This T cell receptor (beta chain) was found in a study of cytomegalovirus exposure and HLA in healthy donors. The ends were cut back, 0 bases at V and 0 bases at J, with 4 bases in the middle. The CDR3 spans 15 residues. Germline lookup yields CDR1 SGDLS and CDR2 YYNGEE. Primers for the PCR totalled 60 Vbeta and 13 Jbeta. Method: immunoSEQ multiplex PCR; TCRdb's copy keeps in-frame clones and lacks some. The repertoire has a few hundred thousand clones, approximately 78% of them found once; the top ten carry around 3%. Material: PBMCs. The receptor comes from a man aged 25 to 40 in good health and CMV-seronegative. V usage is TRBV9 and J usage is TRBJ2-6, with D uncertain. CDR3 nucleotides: TGTGCCAGCAGCGTAGTGAGCTCTGGGGCCAACGTCCTGACTTTC. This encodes CASSVVSSGANVLTF. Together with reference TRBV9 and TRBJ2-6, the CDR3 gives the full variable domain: DSGVTQTPKHLITATGQRVTLRCSPRSGDLSVYWYQQSLDQGLQFLIQYYNGEERAKGNILERFSAQQFPDLHSELNLSSLELGDSALYFCASSVVSSGANVLTFGAGSRLTVL.